This T cell receptor beta chain originates from a study of blood T cell repertoires in COVID-19 (dated by TCRdb to the early 2020s). In the study overall: Samples from collaborators originated in the United States, Italy and Spain and spanned both the acute and convalescent phases of COVID-19. The repertoires were made available in a free public database intended to serve as a resource for research on the immune response to SARS-CoV-2. Where available, HLA class I and class II types were taken from metadata supplied by the sample provider and were not determined by assay-based typing. The prospective study material was composed of cDNA or gDNA derived from T cells, B-cell-depleted T cells, or PBMCs. The samples were drawn from the first 160 participants of the ongoing ImmuneRACE study and from 1,254 subjects provided by 6 global collaborators. The dataset comprised deeply sampled blood TCRbeta repertoires from subjects exposed to, actively infected with, or recovered from COVID-19. The sample metadata nearly always contained a de-identified subject ID, COVID-19 status, age in years and sex.

Broader findings and caveats from the paper: The amount of clinical and demographic metadata varied by source and participant and was provided uncurated.

The CDR3 contains 22 residues, cysteine and phenylalanine counted. The read is trimmed to its CDR3 DNA, 66 bases read in frame from base 1. Reading the germline V gene gives CDR1 SGHVS and CDR2 FQNEAQ. V trim: 2 bases; J trim: 0 bases; unmatched bases: 18. Each collaborating institution followed its own protocols to collect whole blood in K2EDTA tubes. For TCRbeta analysis, collaborators shipped samples as frozen whole blood, isolated PBMCs, or DNA extracted from either of those sample types. The immunoSEQ Assay, a bias-controlled multiplex PCR, was used to amplify TCRbeta CDR3 regions from genomic DNA. As for how the authors treated the data: The number of nucleated cells in each sample was estimated from the amplification of reference gene primers within the assay. Sequence reads were collapsed and filtered to measure the absolute abundance of every unique TCRbeta CDR3 rearrangement. For each sample, productive Simpson clonality was calculated as the square root of Simpson's diversity index over productive rearrangements. TCRdb's version of the immuneACCESS table is confined to in-frame rearrangements and falls short of the full clone set. An unresolved V gene accounts for under half of the shortfall where checked; the remainder is of unknown origin. The V and J calls and clone size are taken from that table; D and trimming were inferred from the DNA. This sample is represented by tens of thousands of clones; 77% of them were singletons. The top ten hold approximately 30% of the sample.

On this clone itself: Its specific antigen is unknown. It has no much larger one-base neighbor in the sample; base qualities were not kept.

This TCR was recovered from a woman aged 70-85 years with acute or convalescent COVID-19. The V and J genes are TRBV7-8 and TRBJ2-3, with 12 middle bases fitting TRBD2. Sequencing was done on a sample of peripheral blood. In nucleotide form, the sequence is TGTGCCAGCAGCTTAAGACGGGCTAGCGGGAGGGCGTTGGGGTTTAGCACAGATACGCAGTATTTT. Its protein product is CASSLRRASGRALGFSTDTQYF.